These T cell receptor beta chains were read from a single sample in a study of PD-1 blockade in classical Hodgkin lymphoma. TCRdb's table, derived via immunoSEQ multiplex PCR, lists solely in-frame clones and lacks some. The table includes about 30,000 clones, 80% to 90% detected once. The sample consisted of CD8+ T cells from blood, taken at baseline. The receptors were sampled from a human donor with classical Hodgkin lymphoma. Each CDR3 is given with its conserved first and last residue. The D gene is left open where the match is weak. Size is omitted from some rows. Given values are once, few, many or a class for expanded clones.

j_call: TRBJ1-5
v_call: TRBV19
d_call: NA
clone_size: NA
cdr3_nt: TGTGCCAGTAGTAAAGAACACAGTAATAGCAATCAGCCCCAGCATTTT
cdr3_aa: CASSKEHSNSNQPQHF

j_call: TRBJ2-1
v_call: TRBV14
d_call: NA
clone_size: few
cdr3_nt: TGTGCCAGCAGCCACAGTTACAATGAGCAGTTCTTC
cdr3_aa: CASSHSYNEQFF

j_call: TRBJ2-7
v_call: TRBV9
d_call: NA
clone_size: NA
cdr3_nt: TGTGCCAGCAGCGCTTCCGGGACACCCGATTACTACGAGCAGTACTTC
cdr3_aa: CASSASGTPDYYEQYF

j_call: TRBJ2-5
v_call: TRBV28
d_call: NA
clone_size: NA
cdr3_nt: TGTGCCAGCAGTTCCTCCCAAACCCCGGCGACCCAGTACTTC
cdr3_aa: CASSSSQTPATQYF

j_call: TRBJ2-2
v_call: TRBV7-2
d_call: NA
clone_size: NA
cdr3_nt: TGTGCCAGCAGCCCTTACCGGGGGCCGAACACCGGGGAGCTGTTTTTT
cdr3_aa: CASSPYRGPNTGELFF

j_call: TRBJ2-3
v_call: TRBV7-7
d_call: NA
clone_size: NA
cdr3_nt: TGTGCCAGCAGCATTGGTGGATCCACAGATACGCAGTATTTT
cdr3_aa: CASSIGGSTDTQYF

j_call: TRBJ2-7
v_call: TRBV5-1
d_call: NA
clone_size: NA
cdr3_nt: TGCGCCAGCAGCCCCGGACGGGACATCTCCCACGAGCAGTACTTC
cdr3_aa: CASSPGRDISHEQYF

j_call: TRBJ2-7
v_call: TRBV4-1
d_call: TRBD1
clone_size: NA
cdr3_nt: TGCGCCAGCAGCCAAGTCAGGGGGACAGTTTACGAGCAGTACTTC
cdr3_aa: CASSQVRGTVYEQYF

j_call: TRBJ2-5
v_call: TRBV28
d_call: NA
clone_size: NA
cdr3_nt: TGTGCCAGCAGTTTATTAGAGACCCAGTACTTC
cdr3_aa: CASSLLETQYF

j_call: TRBJ1-4
v_call: TRBV28
d_call: NA
clone_size: NA
cdr3_nt: TGTGCCAGCAGCCCACTAATGGGTGAAAAACTGTTTTTT
cdr3_aa: CASSPLMGEKLFF

j_call: TRBJ2-7
v_call: TRBV5-6
d_call: NA
clone_size: NA
cdr3_nt: TGTGCCAGCAGCTACCCCCCGGGAACGAACTACGAGCAGTACTTC
cdr3_aa: CASSYPPGTNYEQYF

j_call: TRBJ1-4
v_call: TRBV15
d_call: NA
clone_size: NA
cdr3_nt: TGTGCCACCGAACCGACAGATTCGCGTGAAAAACTGTTTTTT
cdr3_aa: CATEPTDSREKLFF

j_call: TRBJ1-2
v_call: TRBV6-6
d_call: NA
clone_size: NA
cdr3_nt: TGTGCCAGCAGTTACGTGGGCTATTATGGCTACACCTTC
cdr3_aa: CASSYVGYYGYTF

j_call: TRBJ2-1
v_call: TRBV27
d_call: NA
clone_size: NA
cdr3_nt: TGTGCCAGCAGTCTGTCGGAGGAGCAGTTCTTC
cdr3_aa: CASSLSEEQFF

j_call: TRBJ2-7
v_call: TRBV7-9
d_call: NA
clone_size: NA
cdr3_nt: TGTGCCAGCAGCCGCTGGGATTCCTACGAGCAGTACTTC
cdr3_aa: CASSRWDSYEQYF

j_call: TRBJ2-7
v_call: TRBV30
d_call: NA
clone_size: NA
cdr3_nt: TGTGCCTGGAGGGGTCTAGCTACCTACGAGCAGTACTTC
cdr3_aa: CAWRGLATYEQYF

j_call: TRBJ2-1
v_call: TRBV27
d_call: NA
clone_size: few
cdr3_nt: TGTGCCAGCAGTTTAACGGGAGTAGACAATGAGCAGTTCTTC
cdr3_aa: CASSLTGVDNEQFF

j_call: TRBJ1-5
v_call: TRBV7-6
d_call: NA
clone_size: NA
cdr3_nt: TGTGCCAGCAGCTTATTGTCCGAAGTGAGGCCCCAGCATTTT
cdr3_aa: CASSLLSEVRPQHF

j_call: TRBJ2-7
v_call: TRBV27
d_call: NA
clone_size: NA
cdr3_nt: TGTGCCAGCAGAACAATCTACGAGCAGTACTTC
cdr3_aa: CASRTIYEQYF

j_call: TRBJ2-5
v_call: TRBV7-9
d_call: NA
clone_size: NA
cdr3_nt: TGTGCCAGCAGCTCATCACAAGAGACCCAGTACTTC
cdr3_aa: CASSSSQETQYF

j_call: TRBJ2-7
v_call: TRBV7-9
d_call: NA
clone_size: NA
cdr3_nt: TGTGCCAGCAGCAATTATTACGAGCAGTACTTC
cdr3_aa: CASSNYYEQYF

j_call: TRBJ2-7
v_call: TRBV4-1
d_call: TRBD2
clone_size: once
cdr3_nt: TGCGCCAGCAGCCAAGAGGGGACTAGCGGAAACTACGAGCAGTACTTC
cdr3_aa: CASSQEGTSGNYEQYF

j_call: TRBJ2-1
v_call: TRBV28
d_call: TRBD2
clone_size: NA
cdr3_nt: TGTGCCAGCAGTTTTACTAGCGGGAAAACCTACAATGAGCAGTTCTTC
cdr3_aa: CASSFTSGKTYNEQFF

j_call: TRBJ2-1
v_call: TRBV2
d_call: NA
clone_size: NA
cdr3_nt: TGTGCCAGCAATGAGCAGTTCTTC
cdr3_aa: CASNEQFF

j_call: TRBJ1-2
v_call: TRBV9
d_call: NA
clone_size: NA
cdr3_nt: TGTGCCAGCAGCGTAAAGGGGGCTAACTATGGCTACACCTTC
cdr3_aa: CASSVKGANYGYTF

j_call: TRBJ2-7
v_call: TRBV4-2
d_call: TRBD2
clone_size: NA
cdr3_nt: TGTGCCAGCAGCCGCGGGACTAGCAGCGAGCAGTACTTC
cdr3_aa: CASSRGTSSEQYF

j_call: TRBJ2-7
v_call: TRBV6-5
d_call: TRBD2
clone_size: NA
cdr3_nt: TGTGCCAGCAGTTTACTAGCGGGACGCGAGCAGTACTTC
cdr3_aa: CASSLLAGREQYF

j_call: TRBJ2-3
v_call: TRBV27
d_call: NA
clone_size: NA
cdr3_nt: TGTGCCAGCAGTTTGCGGGACAGACTATACACAGATACGCAGTATTTT
cdr3_aa: CASSLRDRLYTDTQYF

j_call: TRBJ2-7
v_call: TRBV27
d_call: TRBD1
clone_size: NA
cdr3_nt: TGTGCCAGCAGTTTCAGGGGGCAGGACGGCGAGCAGTACTTC
cdr3_aa: CASSFRGQDGEQYF

j_call: TRBJ2-7
v_call: TRBV13
d_call: TRBD2
clone_size: NA
cdr3_nt: TGTGCCAGCAGCAACGAAGGGCTAGCGGCGTACGAGCAGTACTTC
cdr3_aa: CASSNEGLAAYEQYF

j_call: TRBJ2-7
v_call: TRBV5-6
d_call: TRBD2
clone_size: NA
cdr3_nt: TGTGCCAGCAGCTCGGGACTAGTAGAAGCGCACGAGCAGTACTTC
cdr3_aa: CASSSGLVEAHEQYF

j_call: TRBJ2-1
v_call: TRBV9
d_call: TRBD2
clone_size: once
cdr3_nt: TGTGCCAGCAGCGTTGGCGGGAGGGCAAATGAGCAGTTCTTC
cdr3_aa: CASSVGGRANEQFF

j_call: TRBJ1-2
v_call: TRBV7-9
d_call: NA
clone_size: once
cdr3_nt: TGTGCCAGCAGCTCCGGGGTCCGACGGGGCTACACCTTC
cdr3_aa: CASSSGVRRGYTF

j_call: TRBJ1-2
v_call: TRBV27
d_call: TRBD1
clone_size: NA
cdr3_nt: TGTGCCAGCAGTGGACAGGGGGCCTATGGCTACACCTTC
cdr3_aa: CASSGQGAYGYTF

j_call: TRBJ1-6
v_call: TRBV5-1
d_call: NA
clone_size: NA
cdr3_nt: TGCGCCAGCAGTGCTTCGCGTCAGGACGGTAATTCACCCCTCCACTTT
cdr3_aa: CASSASRQDGNSPLHF

j_call: TRBJ2-1
v_call: TRBV11-2
d_call: NA
clone_size: NA
cdr3_nt: TGTGCCAGCAGCTTAGTGGAGGGAGGGGGCAATGAGCAGTTCTTC
cdr3_aa: CASSLVEGGGNEQFF

j_call: TRBJ2-7
v_call: TRBV9
d_call: TRBD1
clone_size: NA
cdr3_nt: TGTGCCAGCAGCGCGGGACAGGGTAGGAACGAGCAGTACTTC
cdr3_aa: CASSAGQGRNEQYF

j_call: TRBJ1-2
v_call: TRBV28
d_call: NA
clone_size: NA
cdr3_nt: TGTGCCAGCAGTTTGGACCATACTAACTATGGCTACACCTTC
cdr3_aa: CASSLDHTNYGYTF

j_call: TRBJ1-2
v_call: TRBV14
d_call: TRBD1
clone_size: NA
cdr3_nt: TGTGCCAGCAGCCTTCGGGACAGGATGGACTATGGCTACACCTTC
cdr3_aa: CASSLRDRMDYGYTF

j_call: TRBJ1-1
v_call: TRBV7-9
d_call: NA
clone_size: NA
cdr3_nt: TGTGCCAGCAGCTTACCCGGAGGTATGAACACTGAAGCTTTCTTT
cdr3_aa: CASSLPGGMNTEAFF

j_call: TRBJ2-7
v_call: TRBV27
d_call: NA
clone_size: NA
cdr3_nt: TGTGCCAGCAGTTTTAGCGGTTACCCCTACGAGCAGTACTTC
cdr3_aa: CASSFSGYPYEQYF

j_call: TRBJ2-6
v_call: TRBV2
d_call: TRBD1
clone_size: NA
cdr3_nt: TGTGCCAGCAGAGGGGGACAGCACTACTCTGGGGCCAACGTCCTGACTTTC
cdr3_aa: CASRGGQHYSGANVLTF

j_call: TRBJ2-2
v_call: TRBV9
d_call: NA
clone_size: NA
cdr3_nt: TGTGCCAGCAGCGTGGGGGGACCCGGGGAGCTGTTTTTT
cdr3_aa: CASSVGGPGELFF

j_call: TRBJ2-1
v_call: TRBV11-2
d_call: TRBD1
clone_size: once
cdr3_nt: TGTGCCAGTCAAGACAGGGGAAGGAACAATGAGCAGTTCTTC
cdr3_aa: CASQDRGRNNEQFF

j_call: TRBJ2-7
v_call: TRBV6-1
d_call: TRBD2
clone_size: NA
cdr3_nt: TGTGCCAGCAGTGAAGCGCGACTAGCGGGAATGTACGAGCAGTACTTC
cdr3_aa: CASSEARLAGMYEQYF

j_call: TRBJ2-4
v_call: TRBV28
d_call: NA
clone_size: NA
cdr3_nt: TGTGCCAGCAGTCAAATACTCGCGGGAAAAAACATTCAGTACTTC
cdr3_aa: CASSQILAGKNIQYF

j_call: TRBJ2-5
v_call: TRBV4-1
d_call: NA
clone_size: NA
cdr3_nt: TGCGCCAGCAGCCCGGCCCGGGGGCAGGAGACCCAGTACTTC
cdr3_aa: CASSPARGQETQYF

j_call: TRBJ1-5
v_call: TRBV10-2
d_call: NA
clone_size: NA
cdr3_nt: TGCGCCAGCAGCGCTCCGGGGTCAGCCCAGCCCCAGCATTTT
cdr3_aa: CASSAPGSAQPQHF

j_call: TRBJ2-7
v_call: TRBV20-1
d_call: NA
clone_size: NA
cdr3_nt: TGCAGTGCTACCCCCTCCGGAGAGCAGTACTTC
cdr3_aa: CSATPSGEQYF

j_call: TRBJ2-7
v_call: TRBV9
d_call: NA
clone_size: NA
cdr3_nt: TGTGCCAGCAGCGTAGGTAGCAGTTCAACCTACGAGCAGTACTTC
cdr3_aa: CASSVGSSSTYEQYF

j_call: TRBJ1-2
v_call: TRBV27
d_call: TRBD1
clone_size: NA
cdr3_nt: TGTGCCAGCAGTCTAACCCGGGACAGTGGGTTCTATGGCTACACCTTC
cdr3_aa: CASSLTRDSGFYGYTF

j_call: TRBJ1-1
v_call: TRBV28
d_call: NA
clone_size: NA
cdr3_nt: TGTGCCAGCACCGACCCCCAGGCGTGGCTGAACACTGAAGCTTTCTTT
cdr3_aa: CASTDPQAWLNTEAFF

j_call: TRBJ1-1
v_call: TRBV14
d_call: NA
clone_size: NA
cdr3_nt: TGTGCCAGCAGCCAAGTGGGACCCGGGGACACTGAAGCTTTCTTT
cdr3_aa: CASSQVGPGDTEAFF

j_call: TRBJ2-7
v_call: TRBV28
d_call: NA
clone_size: once
cdr3_nt: TGTGCCAGCAGTTTCACCCAGGGGTACGAGCAGTACTTC
cdr3_aa: CASSFTQGYEQYF

j_call: TRBJ1-6
v_call: TRBV7-9
d_call: NA
clone_size: once
cdr3_nt: TGTGCCAGCACCCCCGGGGGGCCGGGATCACCCCTCCACTTT
cdr3_aa: CASTPGGPGSPLHF

j_call: TRBJ2-7
v_call: TRBV27
d_call: TRBD2
clone_size: few
cdr3_nt: TGTGCCAGCAATTTCGCGGGAGTGCAGTACTTC
cdr3_aa: CASNFAGVQYF

j_call: TRBJ1-1
v_call: TRBV11-2
d_call: NA
clone_size: NA
cdr3_nt: TGTGCCAGCAGCCCATATCAAGATGAAGCTTTCTTT
cdr3_aa: CASSPYQDEAFF

j_call: TRBJ2-3
v_call: TRBV28
d_call: TRBD1
clone_size: NA
cdr3_nt: TGTGCCAGCAGAGACAGGGGAGATACGCAGTATTTT
cdr3_aa: CASRDRGDTQYF